The 17 T cell receptor beta chains listed next were all sequenced from one sample in a study of Ad26.COV2.S vaccination and SARS-CoV-2 variants. The treatment: 15 to 20 received Ad26.COV2.S at low or high dose, single or two shots; about 5 received placebo; per-sample allocation not given. Material that was analyzed had been drawn on day 63 after the first vaccine or placebo injection. The table came from immunoSEQ multiplex PCR; TCRdb's copy has only in-frame clones and leaves some out. This table has 400,000 to 500,000 clones, roughly nine tenths appearing once. The sample in question was peripheral blood, obtained in a trial of Ad26.COV2.S vaccine versus placebo. The receptor source for this set is a person between 18 and 65 years old who received the Ad26.COV2.S COVID-19 vaccine or a placebo.

This clone was recorded a few times. The chain carries TRBV7-8 and TRBJ1-1, with unresolved D. Trimming left V 6 bases short and J 8 bases short, with 13 bases between. Germline assignment: CDR1 SGHVS and CDR2 FQNEAQ. CDR3 length: 12 amino acids. CDR3 DNA sequence: TGTGCCAGCAGTTTTCCTGTCCGGGAAGCTTTCTTT. It translates to CASSFPVREAFF.

This chain uses TRBV6-5 with TRBJ2-7, with TRBD2 as a possible D gene (5 bases). Germline V CDR1 and CDR2: MNHEY, SVGAGI. The V end was cut by 2 bases, the J end by 3 bases, with 17 bases between. The CDR3 loop spans 16 amino acids. This CDR3 is CASSYGRLGRGYEQYF. CDR3 DNA sequence: TGTGCCAGCAGTTACGGGCGCTTAGGACGGGGCTACGAGCAGTACTTC.

The chain couples TRBV7-2 to TRBJ1-3, with a possible D match to TRBD1 (5 bases). The CDR3 is 13 residues long. CDR1 is SGHTA, CDR2 FQGNSA, per germline. V lost 4 bases to trimming and J lost 8 bases, with 12 bases between them. The CDR3 coding sequence is TGTGCCAGCAGCTCGGGGGTATCGGACACCATATATTTT. Amino acid sequence: CASSSGVSDTIYF. Combining the CDR3 with reference TRBV7-2 and TRBJ1-3 gives the whole variable domain GAGVSQSPSNKVTEKGKDVELRCDPISGHTALYWYRQSLGQGLEFLIYFQGNSAPDKSGLPSDRFSAERTGGSVSTLTIQRTQQEDSAVYLCASSSGVSDTIYFGEGSWLTVV.

The CDR3 reads CASSARDYGYTF. The DNA of the CDR3 is TGTGCCAGCAGCGCCCGTGACTATGGCTACACCTTC. This chain connects TRBV2 to TRBJ1-2; no firm D call. Germline CDR1 is SNHLY and CDR2 is FYNNEI. The CDR3 length is 12 residues. V was clipped by 6 bases and J by 3 bases, with 8 bases between them.

The chain links TRBV7-2 to TRBJ1-1; D perhaps matches TRBD1 (5 bases). Trimming pared 3 bases from V and 9 bases from J, leaving 14 bases between. The CDR3 contains 13 residues. Germline CDR1 is SGHTA and CDR2 is FQGNSA. This chain's CDR3 is CASSLGRRDQAFF. CDR3 DNA: TGTGCCAGCAGCTTGGGACGGCGAGACCAAGCTTTCTTT.

The chain combines TRBV5-1 with TRBJ2-5; a possible D gene is TRBD1 (6 bases). CDR3 length equals 14 residues. Trimming took off 4 bases at V and 0 bases at J, with 10 bases between the two ends. Per the germline V gene, CDR1 is SGHRS and CDR2 is YFSETQ. CDR3 loop: CASSQTGDQETQYF. DNA for the CDR3: TGCGCCAGCAGCCAGACAGGAGACCAAGAGACCCAGTACTTC.

This clone has only one observation. The rearrangement links TRBV5-1 to TRBJ1-2; tentative D call: TRBD1 (5 bases). Per the germline V gene, CDR1 is SGHRS and CDR2 is YFSETQ. The CDR3 contains 14 residues. V lost 4 bases to trimming and J lost 4 bases, with 14 bases between them. The CDR3 is CASSVTELSYGYTF. The CDR3 coding sequence is TGCGCCAGCAGCGTGACAGAACTATCCTATGGCTACACCTTC. Drawing the rest from reference TRBV5-1 and TRBJ1-2, the complete variable domain is KAGVTQTPRYLIKTRGQQVTLSCSPISGHRSVSWYQQTPGQGLQFLFEYFSETQRNKGNFPGRFSGRQFSNSRSEMNVSTLELGDSALYLCASSVTELSYGYTFGSGTRLTVV.

V and J are TRBV6-5 and TRBJ1-1, with D unclear. The germline gives CDR1 MNHEY, CDR2 SVGAGI. V was clipped by 7 bases and J by 5 bases, with 17 bases between them. The CDR3 runs to 14 residues. In DNA, the CDR3 is TGTGCCAGCACAACCCCCGGGGTAAAGACTGAAGCTTTCTTT. This gives the protein CASTTPGVKTEAFF.

V and J are TRBV5-1 and TRBJ1-4; possibly TRBD1 for D (5 bases). The length of the CDR3 is 14 residues. Between the trimmed V and J ends, which lost 4 bases and 7 bases, there was a span of 14 bases. The germline gives CDR1 SGHRS, CDR2 YFSETQ. The CDR3 reads CASSRGRLGEKLFF. CDR3 bases: TGCGCCAGCAGCAGGGGACGATTGGGTGAAAAACTGTTTTTT.

This chain connects TRBV25-1 to TRBJ1-2, with D maybe TRBD1 (5 bases). V was pared by 4 bases and J by 4 bases, with 19 bases between. The length of the CDR3 is 16 residues. The germline V gene encodes CDR1 MGHDK and CDR2 SYGVNS. The CDR3 sequence is CASSALGRRRSYGYTF. The DNA of the CDR3 is TGTGCCAGCAGTGCATTGGGGCGGAGGAGATCCTATGGCTACACCTTC.

This chain links TRBV15 with TRBJ2-5, with a tentative D call TRBD2 (5 bases). Germline-derived CDR1 and CDR2 are LNHNV and YYDKDF (reference sequence). V dropped 4 bases and J dropped 4 bases, with 19 bases sitting between them. The CDR3 extends over 16 amino acids. The CDR3 coding sequence is TGTGCCACCAGCAATGGGCGGGCAGGCGGTCGAGAGACCCAGTACTTC. As protein: CATSNGRAGGRETQYF.

The rearrangement joins TRBV25-1 to TRBJ1-4, with D perhaps TRBD1 (5 bases). CDR3 length: 14 amino acids. The germline V gene encodes CDR1 MGHDK and CDR2 SYGVNS. Trimming took off 3 bases at V and 1 base at J, with 6 bases between the two ends. The CDR3 loop reads CASSDRVTNEKLFF. CDR3 coding DNA: TGTGCCAGCAGTGACAGGGTAACTAATGAAAAACTGTTTTTT.

The rearrangement links TRBV3-1 (or the pseudogene TRBV3-2) to TRBJ2-5; 11 nucleotides line up with TRBD2. The V gene's germline CDR1 is LGHDT and CDR2 YNNKEL (reference sequence). Trimming took 7 bases from V and 5 from J; bases not matched to a gene: 6. This CDR3 has 14 amino acids. CDR3 in amino acids: CASTTLAGDETQYF. The CDR3, as DNA: TGTGCCAGCACCACACTAGCGGGGGATGAGACCCAGTACTTC.

The V and J genes are TRBV18 and TRBJ2-3; unclear D gene. V was cut by 3 bases and J by 6 bases, with 7 bases left in between. In germline, CDR1 is KGHSH, CDR2 LQKENI. The CDR3 runs 12 residues. The DNA of the CDR3 is TGTGCCAGCTCACCCCGGTCGGATACGCAGTATTTT. Residues: CASSPRSDTQYF.

The chain uses TRBV6-6 and TRBJ1-1, with TRBD1 as a possible D gene (5 bases). The CDR3 is 15 residues long. Germline assignment: CDR1 MNHNY and CDR2 SVGAGI (reference sequence). V lost 2 bases and J 8 bases, leaving 18 bases between the germline ends. CDR3 sequence (DNA): TGTGCCAGCAGTTACGTAGGCGGGGCGCCCCCCGAAGCTTTCTTT. Protein product: CASSYVGGAPPEAFF.

The chain links TRBV7-9 to TRBJ2-7, with D possibly TRBD1 on 6 matching bases. The V end lost 5 bases, the J end lost 5 bases, and 10 bases lay between the germline ends. Germline V CDR1 and CDR2: SEHNR, FQNEAQ (reference sequence). This CDR3 has 12 residues. CDR3 in DNA: TGTGCCAGCAGCACACAGGGTAACGAGCAGTACGTC. Protein: CASSTQGNEQYV.

This chain joins TRBV4-2 and TRBJ1-1; a possible D gene is TRBD1 (6 bases). From germline, CDR1 is LGHNA and CDR2 YNFKEQ. The CDR3 is made up of 16 amino acids. Trimming pared 1 base from V and 2 bases from J, leaving 14 bases between. The CDR3 bases are TGTGCCAGCAGCCAAGTGTCGACCGGGGGCAACACTGAAGCTTTCTTT. It yields the protein CASSQVSTGGNTEAFF.